This T cell receptor (beta chain) was sequenced in a study of CD8 T cells in ankylosing spondylitis. Study results and caveats: Reports say disease-linked clones showed up significantly more in matched ankylosing spondylitis synovial fluid.

As concerns this clonotype: Antigen: not known. This may be a read error: a much more frequent sequence differs by one nucleotide.

TCR beta libraries were made by quantitative 5'-RACE with molecular barcodes. TCRdb re-called the 5' RACE reads through MiXCR, storing one row per CDR3 protein. Among about 220,000 distinct CDR3 sequences, approximately 10% were seen once, and the ten largest hold 21%. This CDR3 has 17 amino acids. Germline V gene sequence: CDR1 DFQATT, CDR2 SNEGSKA (reference sequence). The specimen was blood, either unsorted or a sorted T cell fraction (not recorded which). This sequence joins TRBV20-1 and TRBJ1-2; no clear D. This sequence originates from a male donor with ankylosing spondylitis or in good health (not recorded which). DNA for the CDR3: TGCTGTGCTAGAGATGGGGAGCGATTACTAAGGAGCTATGGCTACACCTTC. Amino acids: CCARDGERLLRSYGYTF.